The rows below give T cell receptor beta chains drawn from one sample of a study of beta chain features in type 1 diabetes. Using immunoSEQ multiplex PCR, the repertoire was profiled, and TCRdb retains in-frame clones only, with some absent. The sample lists more than 550,000 clones, more than 13% occurring once. Sequenced material: naive CD4+ T cells from blood. The receptors derive from a man aged 18-30 years with type 1 diabetes. Each CDR3 is given with its conserved first and last residue. Each record gives: V gene, clone size, J gene, D gene, CDR3 protein, CDR3 DNA. A D gene is named only where the DNA matches it firmly. Expanded clones get a size class; other rows say once, few or many, or leave the size out.

TRBV5-1	NA	TRBJ2-2	NA	CASSLGHYTGELFF	TGCGCCAGCAGCTTGGGCCACTACACCGGGGAGCTGTTTTTT
TRBV25-1	NA	TRBJ2-1	TRBD2	CASSQRGGLYNEQFF	TGTGCCAGCTCACAGCGGGGGGGCTTGTACAATGAGCAGTTCTTC
TRBV2	few	TRBJ2-5	TRBD2	CASSEGTSAETQYF	TGTGCCAGCAGTGAAGGGACTAGCGCCGAGACCCAGTACTTC
TRBV30	NA	TRBJ2-3	TRBD2	CAWSPGYPGLVGDTQYF	TGTGCCTGGAGTCCCGGTTACCCGGGACTAGTTGGAGATACGCAGTATTTT
TRBV27	few	TRBJ2-3	NA	CASSFFSTDTQYF	TGTGCCAGCAGTTTTTTTAGCACAGATACGCAGTATTTT
TRBV6-5	few	TRBJ2-7	NA	CASSHEDGTYEQYF	TGTGCCAGCAGCCACGAGGACGGCACCTACGAGCAGTACTTC
TRBV19	NA	TRBJ2-5	NA	CASSTPGLQETQYF	TGTGCCAGTAGTACCCCGGGACTGCAAGAGACCCAGTACTTC
TRBV5-1	once	TRBJ2-3	NA	CASSRRAGTRTDTQYF	TGCGCCAGCAGCCGTAGGGCAGGGACTCGCACAGATACGCAGTATTTT
TRBV29-1	few	TRBJ2-7	NA	CSVGGTAKNYEQYF	TGCAGCGTGGGCGGGACAGCGAAAAATTACGAGCAGTACTTC
TRBV28	NA	TRBJ1-1	NA	CASSQGNTEAFF	TGTGCCAGCAGTCAGGGGAACACTGAAGCTTTCTTT
TRBV25-1	NA	TRBJ2-1	NA	CASSEPVGGRRFF	TGTGCCAGCAGTGAACCGGTGGGGGGTCGCAGGTTCTTC
TRBV6-5	NA	TRBJ2-5	NA	CASGKVQETQYF	TGTGCCAGCGGAAAGGTCCAAGAGACCCAGTACTTC
TRBV7-9	NA	TRBJ2-2	TRBD1	CASSPQGAVTGELFF	TGTGCCAGCAGCCCACAGGGGGCGGTCACCGGGGAGCTGTTTTTT
TRBV5-4	few	TRBJ2-3	TRBD2	CASSLAGRDTDTQYF	TGTGCCAGCAGCTTGGCTGGGAGGGACACAGATACGCAGTATTTT
TRBV5-5	few	TRBJ2-3	NA	CASSSYSTDTQYF	TGTGCCAGCAGCTCCTATAGCACAGATACGCAGTATTTT
TRBV2	NA	TRBJ1-2	TRBD1	CASSEGTGNYGYTF	TGTGCCAGCAGTGAAGGGACAGGGAACTATGGCTACACCTTC
TRBV9	few	TRBJ1-1	NA	CASSADPQRDTEAFF	TGTGCCAGCAGCGCGGACCCGCAGAGGGACACTGAAGCTTTCTTT
TRBV12-5	few	TRBJ1-2	NA	CASGIASYYGYTF	TGTGCTAGTGGGATAGCAAGTTACTATGGCTACACCTTC
TRBV4-1	few	TRBJ1-3	NA	CASSQVPGLSGNTIYF	TGCGCCAGCAGCCAAGTTCCAGGATTGAGTGGAAACACCATATATTTT
TRBV7-2	once	TRBJ1-4	NA	CASRQGGAWGKLFF	TGTGCCAGCAGACAGGGTGGGGCTTGGGGAAAACTGTTTTTT
TRBV19	few	TRBJ1-5	TRBD1	CASQGQGRSNQPQHF	TGTGCCAGCCAAGGACAGGGGAGGAGCAATCAGCCCCAGCATTTT
TRBV19	few	TRBJ2-2	NA	CASSHLDRSNTGELFF	TGTGCCAGTAGTCACCTGGACAGATCGAACACCGGGGAGCTGTTTTTT
TRBV30	NA	TRBJ2-2	TRBD1	CAWVRQGETGELFF	TGTGCCTGGGTCCGACAGGGAGAAACCGGGGAGCTGTTTTTT
TRBV18	NA	TRBJ1-3	NA	CASSPRGTGSGNTIYF	TGTGCCAGCTCACCCCGGGGGACGGGCTCTGGAAACACCATATATTTT
TRBV30	NA	TRBJ2-5	NA	CAWSRGLSETQYF	TGTGCCTGGAGTCGAGGGCTGTCCGAGACCCAGTACTTC
TRBV4-3	NA	TRBJ1-6	TRBD1	CASSQGQSNSPLHF	TGCGCCAGCAGCCAGGGACAGAGCAATTCACCCCTCCACTTT
TRBV7-3	NA	TRBJ2-5	NA	CASSVRGGWETQYF	TGTGCCAGCAGCGTTCGGGGAGGTTGGGAGACCCAGTACTTC
TRBV5-4	few	TRBJ2-2	TRBD1	CASSTGQGLNTGELFF	TGTGCCAGCAGCACTGGACAGGGATTAAACACCGGGGAGCTGTTTTTT
TRBV29-1	NA	TRBJ2-1	TRBD1	CSVEGTPGTGPDEQFF	TGCAGCGTTGAAGGCACGCCCGGGACAGGGCCCGATGAGCAGTTCTTC
TRBV11-3	NA	TRBJ2-1	TRBD1	CASSSGTGMTYNEQFF	TGTGCCAGCAGCTCGGGGACAGGGATGACCTACAATGAGCAGTTCTTC
TRBV2	NA	TRBJ1-2	NA	CASSVGRNGYTF	TGTGCCAGCAGTGTCGGCAGGAATGGCTACACCTTC
TRBV29-1	NA	TRBJ1-2	TRBD1	CSVEGLTGGGYGYTF	TGCAGCGTTGAAGGCTTGACAGGGGGAGGCTATGGCTACACCTTC
TRBV30	few	TRBJ2-2	TRBD2	CAWRLGLAGRGNTGELFF	TGTGCCTGGAGGCTGGGACTAGCGGGTCGAGGGAACACCGGGGAGCTGTTTTTT